Listed below are T cell receptor beta chains from one sample, sequenced in a study of T cells expressing NK-cell markers. TCRdb re-analyzed the 5' RACE reads; it lists each CDR3 protein once, without DNA. This sample contains around 550,000 distinct CDR3 sequences. Source material: blood T cells: a sorted CD56 or NKG2C T cell subset, CD4+ or CD8+ T cells, or bulk PBMC T cells (not recorded which). These receptors were obtained from a young man in good health. The CDR3 runs from the conserved cysteine through the conserved F or W. Only part of the rows carry a size: once, few, many, or a class if the clone is expanded.

TRBJ2-3 | TRBV7-2 | 15 | . | CASSLEAGNADTQYF
TRBJ1-5 | TRBV6-5 | 17 | . | CASSPWGTPNSNQPQHF
TRBJ2-3 | TRBV28 | 13 | . | CALSKVGADTQYF
TRBJ2-3 | TRBV20-1 | 18 | . | CSARTTSGRARSTDTQYF
TRBJ2-7 | TRBV3-1 | 14 | . | CASSQAPGTYEQYF
TRBJ2-1 | TRBV7-9 | 15 | . | CASSLAGSLYNEQFF
TRBJ2-3 | TRBV27 | 16 | . | CASSLPGEMSTDTQYF
TRBJ2-1 | TRBV19 | 14 | . | CASTHRGIEHEQFF
TRBJ2-1 | TRBV5-1 | 16 | . | CASSLALGGSGGEQFF
TRBJ1-6 | TRBV28 | 14 | . | CASSLFRGNSPLHF
TRBJ2-4 | TRBV5-4 | 12 | . | CASSFKGNIQYF
TRBJ2-7 | TRBV6-1 | 14 | . | CASSTGTGTLQQYF
TRBJ1-3 | TRBV5-1 | 16 | . | CASSPEPTGAGNTIYF
TRBJ2-7 | TRBV29-1 | 13 | . | CSVALSGAHEQYF
TRBJ2-2 | TRBV12-3/TRBV12-4 | 15 | . | CASRGLAVNTGELFF
TRBJ1-2 | TRBV28 | 12 | . | CASRGGIYGYTF
TRBJ1-2 | TRBV20-1 | 13 | . | CSARSNIGYGYTF
TRBJ2-7 | TRBV2 | 13 | . | CASRGNGHHEQYF
TRBJ2-2 | TRBV6-1 | 13 | . | CASRTGLAGELFF
TRBJ2-1 | TRBV12-3/TRBV12-4 | 12 | . | CASSSGSDEQFF
TRBJ2-5 | TRBV6-5 | 15 | . | CASSSPRDSKETQYF
TRBJ1-1 | TRBV2 | 14 | . | CASSPSTVNTEAFF
TRBJ2-2 | TRBV10-3 | 18 | . | CAISESGTSGTDTGELFF
TRBJ1-4 | TRBV5-1 | 14 | . | CASKTGERNEKLFF
TRBJ1-6 | TRBV15 | 16 | . | CATSSVDSSYNSPLHF
TRBJ2-1 | TRBV4-2 | 15 | . | CASSQHRERVNEQFF
TRBJ1-2 | TRBV6-2/TRBV6-3 | 13 | . | CASSDDWGYGYTF
TRBJ2-1 | TRBV11-2 | 15 | . | CASSSISGVDNEQFF
TRBJ2-1 | TRBV10-3 | 18 | . | CAISATGTSGRATNEQFF
TRBJ2-1 | TRBV5-1 | 15 | . | CASSFEGSAYNEQFF
TRBJ1-2 | TRBV20-1 | 14 | . | CSARGTGAYYGYTF
TRBJ2-2 | TRBV30 | 14 | . | CAWDGTGHAGELFF
TRBJ2-1 | TRBV15 | 13 | . | CATKGVQQHEQFF
TRBJ2-3 | TRBV9 | 15 | . | CASRKGLAGTDTQYF
TRBJ2-7 | TRBV7-9 | 13 | . | CASSFYLATEQYF
TRBJ1-6 | TRBV20-1 | 15 | . | CSARDWVRGNSPLHF
TRBJ2-5 | TRBV29-1 | 12 | medium-sized | CSGGETKGTQYF
TRBJ2-7 | TRBV25-1 | 15 | . | CATRGVGGYSYEQYF
TRBJ1-6 | TRBV7-9 | 16 | . | CASSLEGPPYNSPLHF
TRBJ1-6 | TRBV12-3/TRBV12-4 | 16 | . | CASSLGLWDVNSPLHF
TRBJ2-1 | TRBV12-3/TRBV12-4 | 14 | . | CASRTGQANNEQFF
TRBJ1-6 | TRBV20-1 | 18 | . | CSASTRDSRSSYNSPLHF
TRBJ2-3 | TRBV25-1 | 14 | . | CASSAWSTTDTQYF
TRBJ2-7 | TRBV28 | 12 | . | CASSWTLVEQYF
TRBJ1-2 | TRBV6-1 | 15 | . | CASSVADQGYYGYTF
TRBJ1-1 | TRBV4-1 | 16 | . | CASSQPRLTGGTEAFF
TRBJ2-5 | TRBV6-1 | 11 | . | CASVGIQTQYF
TRBJ1-1 | TRBV27 | 14 | . | CASSHPGAGTEAFF
TRBJ2-3 | TRBV19 | 17 | . | CAASGTSGRDNTDTQYF
TRBJ1-2 | TRBV4-3 | 15 | . | CASSQDRWLNYGYTF
TRBJ2-3 | TRBV12-3/TRBV12-4 | 15 | . | CASTYGEPSTDTQYF
TRBJ2-7 | TRBV28 | 13 | . | CASRPHTVYEQYF
TRBJ2-5 | TRBV6-1 | 15 | . | CASSLGRGFQETQYF
TRBJ2-7 | TRBV28 | 14 | . | CASSLDPGQWEQYF
TRBJ1-1 | TRBV6-5 | 16 | . | CASSYGGGVYDTEAFF
TRBJ2-7 | TRBV12-3/TRBV12-4 | 14 | . | CASSVVAGAGEQYF
TRBJ2-3 | TRBV10-3 | 12 | . | CAISENTDTQYF
TRBJ2-5 | TRBV29-1 | 13 | . | CSVALRARETQYF
TRBJ2-1 | TRBV27 | 15 | . | CASRPFGGAWNEQFF